This T cell receptor (beta chain) was retrieved from a study of blood T cell repertoires in COVID-19. As for the study in general: Samples of COVID-19 (acute and convalescent) were obtained from the United States, Italy and Spain.

As handled by the study authors: Counts of nucleated cells, estimated from reference gene primer amplification, were obtained. Profiled with immunoSEQ multiplex PCR; TCRdb holds only in-frame clones, not every one. The DNA gave D and trimming, while V, J and clone size come from that table. Of more than 85,000 clones in the sample, 88% were seen once. The CDR3 spans 13 residues. V lost 2 bases and J 5 bases, leaving 7 bases between the germline ends. While infection was still active, Seattle patients were enrolled and then followed longitudinally. The origin of this receptor is a middle-aged man with COVID-19, enrolled during active disease. The sample comprised peripheral blood. The chain has TRBV12-3 or TRBV12-4 and TRBJ1-5; D gene unclear. The CDR3 protein is CASSLLSDQPQHF. The CDR3 DNA follows: TGTGCCAGCAGTTTACTGTCGGATCAGCCCCAGCATTTT.